This T cell receptor (beta chain) is drawn from a study of cytotoxic CD8 clonotypes in ibrutinib-treated CLL. About the research overall: Patients gave response samples after a median approximately eleven months of treatment, range 6 to 36.

Data came from immunoSEQ multiplex PCR; TCRdb stores just in-frame clones and leaves some out. The sample includes nearly 25,000 clones, 55% to 85% of them seen just once. The input for sequencing was PBMCs, taken after 12 months of ibrutinib treatment. This TCR came from a human donor with chronic lymphocytic leukemia.

The CDR3 region is CASSLILAGGFYNEQFF. The CDR3 nucleotides read TGTGCCAGCAGCTTAATACTAGCGGGGGGCTTTTACAATGAGCAGTTCTTC. The rearrangement uses TRBV7-8 and TRBJ2-1, with 12 bases aligning to TRBD2. V was pared by 2 bases and J by 4 bases, with 6 bases of the junction left unmatched. This CDR3 is built from 17 residues. CDR1 and CDR2 from the germline V gene are SGHVS and FQNEAQ.